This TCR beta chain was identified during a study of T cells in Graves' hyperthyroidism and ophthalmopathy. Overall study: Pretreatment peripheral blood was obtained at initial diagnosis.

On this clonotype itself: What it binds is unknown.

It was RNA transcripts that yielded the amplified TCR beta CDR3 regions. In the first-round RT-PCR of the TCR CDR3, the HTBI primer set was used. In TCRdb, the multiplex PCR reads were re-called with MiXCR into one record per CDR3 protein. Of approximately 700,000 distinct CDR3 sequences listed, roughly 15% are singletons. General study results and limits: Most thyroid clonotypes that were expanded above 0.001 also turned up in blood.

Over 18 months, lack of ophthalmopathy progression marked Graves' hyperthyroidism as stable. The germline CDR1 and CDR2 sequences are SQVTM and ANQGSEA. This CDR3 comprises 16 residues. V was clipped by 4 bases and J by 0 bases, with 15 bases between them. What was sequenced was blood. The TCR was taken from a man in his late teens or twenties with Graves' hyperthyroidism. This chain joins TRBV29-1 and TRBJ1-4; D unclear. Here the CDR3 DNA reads TGCAGCGTTGCCCCCTTAGGGTTTGCAACTAATGAAAAACTGTTTTTT. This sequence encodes CSVAPLGFATNEKLFF.